This passage covers 17 T cell receptor beta chains from one sample sequenced in a study of a mutant IDH1 vaccine in newly diagnosed glioma. For these receptors, no antigen is known. TCRdb's copy holds only in-frame clones and misses some; the assay was immunoSEQ multiplex PCR. The sample has around 78,000 clones; 90% to 95% are singletons. Noted time point: week 5, during vaccination. Mutant IDH1 20-mer peptide, at 300 ug, made up each vaccine dose, with topical imiquimod. The starting material was PBMCs, obtained from a glioma patient whose treatment included an IDH1 peptide vaccine. These receptors came from a woman aged 50 to 60 with glioma.

This clone was seen just once. V gene TRBV2 combines with J gene TRBJ2-2, with D unclear. The CDR3 extends over 13 amino acids. Germline V gene data show CDR1 as SNHLY and CDR2 as FYNNEI. Trimming stripped 0 bases from V and 8 bases from J, with 7 bases between. As DNA, the CDR3 is TGTGCCAGCAGTGAAGCGCCTCGGGGGGAGCTGTTTTTT. Amino acids: CASSEAPRGELFF.

The count of this clone is one. The gene calls are TRBV28 and TRBJ1-1; D is uncertain. CDR1 and CDR2 from the germline V gene are MDHEN and SYDVKM. The CDR3 has 14 amino acids. Trimming pared 5 bases from V and 0 bases from J, leaving 10 bases between. The CDR3 DNA reads TGTGCCAGCAGTCAACCGTCTATGAACACTGAAGCTTTCTTT. This codes for CASSQPSMNTEAFF. The whole variable domain, filled in from reference TRBV28 and TRBJ1-1, reads DVKVTQSSRYLVKRTGEKVFLECVQDMDHENMFWYRQDPGLGLRLIYFSYDVKMKEKGDIPEGYSVSREKKERFSLILESASTNQTSMYLCASSQPSMNTEAFFGQGTRLTVV.

The chain links TRBV4-1 to TRBJ1-6; 8 positions agree with TRBD1. Germline V gene lookup returns CDR1 MGHRA and CDR2 YSYEKL. J lost 6 bases, V lost 2 bases, and 3 bases had no gene match. The CDR3 consists of 15 residues. The CDR3 region is CASSQRDRTNSPLHF. The CDR3 DNA reads TGCGCCAGCAGCCAAAGGGACAGGACTAATTCACCCCTCCACTTT.

The chain carries TRBV4-2 and TRBJ1-1; D not certain. The CDR3 has 15 amino acids. The germline CDR1 and CDR2 sequences are LGHNA and YNFKEQ. With 5 bases removed from V and 1 base from J, the gap between germline ends came to 14 bases. CDR3 in DNA: TGTGCCAGCAGCACCAGACACGGCTCGAACACTGAAGCTTTCTTT. The encoded protein is CASSTRHGSNTEAFF.

V is TRBV5-5 and J is TRBJ2-6; D is ambiguous. Germline CDR1 is SGHKS and CDR2 is YYEKEE (reference sequence). The V gene lost 1 base and the J gene lost 0 bases, with 5 bases spanning the gap. The CDR3 covers 15 residues. The CDR3 sequence: CASSLMRSGANVLTF. CDR3 sequence (DNA): TGTGCCAGCAGCTTGATGCGCTCTGGGGCCAACGTCCTGACTTTC. The full variable domain, its missing parts supplied by reference TRBV5-5 and TRBJ2-6, is DAGVTQSPTHLIKTRGQQVTLRCSPISGHKSVSWYQQVLGQGPQFIFQYYEKEERGRGNFPDRFSARQFPNYSSELNVNALLLGDSALYLCASSLMRSGANVLTFGAGSRLTVL.

This clone was observed once. CDR3 sequence reads: CASSPTGGYGYTF. The DNA of the CDR3 is TGTGCCAGTAGTCCTACAGGGGGCTATGGCTACACCTTC. The rearrangement joins TRBV19 to TRBJ1-2; 8 positions agree with TRBD1. CDR3 length: 13 amino acids. The V gene end was trimmed by 5 bases and the J gene end by 4 bases; junction bases not matched to a gene: 3. Germline V gene sequence: CDR1 LNHDA, CDR2 SQIVND (reference sequence).

The J gene is TRBJ1-1, the V gene TRBV7-2; D is perhaps TRBD1 (5 bases). The CDR3 extends over 14 amino acids. Germline CDR1 is SGHTA and CDR2 is FQGNSA. The V and J ends lost 1 base and 4 bases respectively, with 10 bases between them. DNA for the CDR3: TGTGCCAGCAGCTTAGGGTCAGGGACCACTGAAGCTTTCTTT. It encodes CASSLGSGTTEAFF.

CDR3 nucleotides: TGTGCCAGCAGTTTCAGGCAGGGGGGCGGCTACACCTTC. The encoded protein is CASSFRQGGGYTF. This chain links TRBV27 with TRBJ1-2; 7 bases fit TRBD1. The V gene's germline CDR1 is MNHEY and CDR2 SMNVEV (reference sequence). Trimming cost V 3 bases and J 8 bases; bases outside gene matches: 6. The CDR3 consists of 13 residues.

This clone has just a few counts. The gene calls are TRBV14 and TRBJ2-1; 9 positions agree with TRBD1. Germline values: CDR1 SGHDN, CDR2 FVKESK. The J segment lost 6 bases and the V segment lost 2 bases, leaving 2 bases of the junction unmatched. This CDR3 is built from 14 residues. CDR3 sequence: CASSQRDRANEQFF. CDR3 bases: TGTGCCAGCAGCCAACGGGACAGGGCCAATGAGCAGTTCTTC.

The genes are TRBV9 and TRBJ1-2; D gene unclear. V dropped 3 bases and J dropped 4 bases, with 13 bases sitting between them. Germline CDR1 is SGDLS and CDR2 is YYNGEE. The CDR3 totals 14 residues. CDR3 protein: CASSEAGGGYGYTF. In DNA form, the CDR3 reads TGTGCCAGCAGCGAGGCGGGTGGAGGCTATGGCTACACCTTC.

J is TRBJ2-5 and V is TRBV5-1, with 8 bases matching TRBD2. The germline V gene encodes CDR1 SGHRS and CDR2 YFSETQ. The CDR3 length is 14 residues. V shed 4 bases, J shed 4 bases, and the junction held 6 bases outside the gene matches. This CDR3 is CASSPGLGLETQYF. The CDR3 DNA sequence: TGCGCCAGCAGCCCGGGACTAGGCTTAGAGACCCAGTACTTC.

This clone was seen a handful of times. The chain is built from TRBV6-5 and TRBJ1-2; 9 bases align to TRBD1. V lost 3 bases and J lost 8; bases outside the gene matches: 7. In germline, CDR1 is MNHEY, CDR2 SVGAGI. The CDR3 loop spans 14 amino acids. Here the CDR3 DNA reads TGTGCCAGCAGTTATACGGGACAGGGCCCCGGCTACACCTTC. This encodes CASSYTGQGPGYTF.

This chain connects TRBV28 to TRBJ1-1; D might be TRBD1 (6 bases). The V and J ends lost 6 bases and 4 bases respectively, with 18 bases between them. The CDR3 has 15 amino acids. Germline V CDR1 and CDR2: MDHEN, SYDVKM. The CDR3: CASSTPGHLGTEAFF. In nucleotides, the CDR3 is TGTGCCAGCAGCACCCCGGGACACCTAGGCACTGAAGCTTTCTTT.

The chain combines TRBV5-4 with TRBJ1-2; perhaps TRBD1 as D (6 bases). Trimming shortened V by 4 bases and J by 2 bases, and 15 bases separated the two germline ends. Germline CDR1 reads SGHNT; CDR2 reads YYREEE (reference sequence). There are 15 residues in the CDR3. CDR3 sequence reads: CASSGTGTQNYGYTF. The CDR3 DNA follows: TGTGCCAGCAGCGGTACAGGGACCCAGAACTATGGCTACACCTTC.

The chain has TRBV5-1 and TRBJ2-5; D possibly corresponds to TRBD1 (6 bases). This CDR3 has 15 residues. Germline V gene lookup returns CDR1 SGHRS and CDR2 YFSETQ. The ends were cut back, 2 bases at V and 2 bases at J, with 13 bases in the middle. Written as DNA, the CDR3 is TGCGCCAGCAGCTTAGCGGACAGAGTTCAAGAGACCCAGTACTTC. This sequence encodes CASSLADRVQETQYF.

The V and J genes are TRBV20-1 and TRBJ2-5; possible D gene TRBD2, 6 bases. Germline CDR1 and CDR2: DFQATT and SNEGSKA (reference sequence). The length of the CDR3 is 11 residues. The V gene lost 4 bases and the J gene lost 6 bases, with 9 bases spanning the gap. As DNA, the CDR3 is TGCAGTGCTATGGAGGGGCAGACCCAGTACTTC. This gives the protein CSAMEGQTQYF.

The rearrangement uses TRBV10-3 and TRBJ1-5, with no clear D. The V and J ends lost 7 bases and 5 bases respectively, with 12 bases between them. The CDR3 covers 13 residues. Per the germline V gene, CDR1 is ENHRY and CDR2 is SYGVKD. The CDR3 bases are TGTGCCATCACCTATGCTACGGATCAGCCCCAGCATTTT. Protein: CAITYATDQPQHF.